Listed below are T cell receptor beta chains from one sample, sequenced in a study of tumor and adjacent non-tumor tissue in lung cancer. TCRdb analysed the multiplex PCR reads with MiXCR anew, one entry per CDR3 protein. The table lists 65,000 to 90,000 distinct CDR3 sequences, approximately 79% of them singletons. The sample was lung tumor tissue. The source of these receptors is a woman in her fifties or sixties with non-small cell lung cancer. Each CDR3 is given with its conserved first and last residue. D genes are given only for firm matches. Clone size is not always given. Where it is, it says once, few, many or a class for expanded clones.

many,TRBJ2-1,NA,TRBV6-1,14,TGTGCCAGCAGTGAAGTCTTGGTCTACAATGAGCAGTTCTTC,CASSEVLVYNEQFF
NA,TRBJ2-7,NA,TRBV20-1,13,TGCAGTGCTAGGGAGGGCAAGGGCCACGAGCAGTACTTC,CSAREGKGHEQYF
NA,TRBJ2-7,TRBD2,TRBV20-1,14,TGCAATGCTAGAGATGCTAGCGGGAGGTACGAGCAGTGCTTC,CNARDASGRYEQCF
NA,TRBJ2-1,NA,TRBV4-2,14,TGTGTCAGCAGCCCGGGACTTGTAGCTAATGGGCAGTTCTTC,CVSSPGLVANGQFF
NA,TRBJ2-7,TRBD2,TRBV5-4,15,TGTGCCAGCAGCTTGGCCACTAGCGGATCCTACAAGCAGTACTTC,CASSLATSGSYKQYF
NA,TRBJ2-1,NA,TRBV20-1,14,TGCAACGCTAGCTTCGGGGGAGACTACAATGAGCAGTTCTTC,CNASFGGDYNEQFF
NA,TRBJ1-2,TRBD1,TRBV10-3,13,TGTGCCATCACTCCGGGACAGGGGTATGGCTACATCTTC,CAITPGQGYGYIF
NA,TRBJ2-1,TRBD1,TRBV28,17,TGTGTCAGCAGTTTAAATAGGGACAGGCTTTCCATGTCTGAGCAGTTCTTC,CVSSLNRDRLSMSEQFF
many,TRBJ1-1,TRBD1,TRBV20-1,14,TGCAGTGCTAGAGTGCGAGACAGGGGGCTTGAAGCTTTCTTT,CSARVRDRGLEAFF
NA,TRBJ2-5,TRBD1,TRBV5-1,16,TGCGCCGGCAGCATGGCCATCAACAGGGGGATTGAGACCCAGTACTTC,CAGSMAINRGIETQYF
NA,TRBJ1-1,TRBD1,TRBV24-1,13,TGTACCACCAGTGCTAACAGGGGCACTGAGGCTTTCTTT,CTTSANRGTEAFF
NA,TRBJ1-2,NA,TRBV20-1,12,TGCAGTGTTATGAACCGGGAGAGGGTGTACACCTTC,CSVMNRERVYTF
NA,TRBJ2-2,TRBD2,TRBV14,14,TGTACCAGCAGACGACTAGCTAACACCGGGGAGCTGATTTTT,CTSRRLANTGELIF
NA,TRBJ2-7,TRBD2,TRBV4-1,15,TGCGCTAGCAGCGAGTTAGCGGGAGTGCGGTACGAGCAGTACTTT,CASSELAGVRYEQYF
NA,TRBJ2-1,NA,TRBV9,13,TGTGCCAGCAGCGTGGACTCCTACAATGAGCAGTTCTTC,CASSVDSYNEQFF
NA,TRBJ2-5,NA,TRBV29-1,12,TGCATCGTTGGTTCACGGATGAAGACCCAATACTTC,CIVGSRMKTQYF
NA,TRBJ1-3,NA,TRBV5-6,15,TGTGCCAACAGCTTAGCACCGACAGTTGGAAACACCATATATTTC,CANSLAPTVGNTIYF
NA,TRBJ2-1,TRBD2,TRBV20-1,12,TGCAATGCTACCCCGCGGGAGAATGAGCAGTTCTTC,CNATPRENEQFF
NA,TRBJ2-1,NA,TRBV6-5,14,TGTGACAGCAGTTATTCCCCTGGGGCCAATGAGCAGTTTTTC,CDSSYSPGANEQFF
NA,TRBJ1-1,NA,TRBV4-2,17,TGTGCCAGCAACCAAGTTGGAATTGGGGATGGGAACACTGAAGCTTTCTTT,CASNQVGIGDGNTEAFF
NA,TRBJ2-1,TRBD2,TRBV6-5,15,TGTGCTAGCAGAGTCCGGACTAGCGGGTCGGGTGAGCAGTTCTTC,CASRVRTSGSGEQFF
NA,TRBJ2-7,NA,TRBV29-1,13,TGCAGCGGAAGACAGGGCGCGGACTATGAGCGGTACTTC,CSGRQGADYERYF
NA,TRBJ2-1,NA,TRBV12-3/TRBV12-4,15,TGTGCTAGCATTCCAAACCGGGGAGGGGGGAATGAGCAGTTCTTC,CASIPNRGGGNEQFF
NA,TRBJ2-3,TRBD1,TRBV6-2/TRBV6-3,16,TGTGCCAGCAGTTACTCTTGGACAGGGGGATGGGATACGCAGTATTTT,CASSYSWTGGWDTQYF
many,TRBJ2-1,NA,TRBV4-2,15,TGTGCCAGCAGCCCACCCACGACGGGGTACAATGAGCAGTTCTTC,CASSPPTTGYNEQFF
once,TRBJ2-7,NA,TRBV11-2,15,TGTGCCGGCAACTTAGCGGTGGGCCCGTCCTACGAGCAATACTTC,CAGNLAVGPSYEQYF
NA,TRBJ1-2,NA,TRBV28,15,TGTGCCAGCATACCCACAAGGCAAGGACTTTGGGGCTACACCTTC,CASIPTRQGLWGYTF
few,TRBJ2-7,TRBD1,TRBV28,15,TGTGCCAGCAGACCTATCAGACAGGGGTGGACCGAGCAGTACTTC,CASRPIRQGWTEQYF
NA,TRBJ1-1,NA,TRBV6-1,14,TGTGCTAGCAGTTTTGACGGAGCTCCATTTGAAGCTTTCTTT,CASSFDGAPFEAFF
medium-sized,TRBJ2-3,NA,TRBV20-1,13,TGCAGTGTTACCCGACTGGACACAGATACGCAGTATTTT,CSVTRLDTDTQYF